The next 13 T cell receptor beta chains were all read from a single sample in a study of radiotherapy plus CTLA-4 blockade in lung cancer (dated by TCRdb to between 2017 and 2018). Receptors were amplified or captured by the immunoSEQ multiplex PCR assay. TCRdb limited this immuneACCESS table to in-frame rearrangements with V and J called. A share of clones is missing; checked studies link under half to unresolved V genes, and the rest is unexplained. Recorded for this sample are 70,000 to 95,000 clones; approximately 86% of them occurred a single time. The ten largest clones capture 16% of the sample. Sequences were derived from peripheral blood, sampled from a patient treated with radiotherapy plus ipilimumab. Source of these receptors: a human donor with non-small cell lung cancer that progressed on radiotherapy plus ipilimumab.

This clone was counted between two and nine times. The chain combines TRBV19 with TRBJ2-5; D is uncertain. With 6 bases removed from V and 1 base from J, the gap between germline ends came to 18 bases. This CDR3 is built from 16 residues. Germline-derived CDR1 and CDR2 are LNHDA and SQIVND (reference sequence). The CDR3: CASSLYRASGQETQYF. The CDR3 nucleotides read TGTGCCAGTAGCCTTTATAGGGCCAGTGGCCAAGAGACCCAGTACTTC. The full variable domain, in which reference TRBV19 and TRBJ2-5 provide the parts outside the CDR3, is DGGITQSPKYLFRKEGQNVTLSCEQNLNHDAMYWYRQDPGQGLRLIYYSQIVNDFQKGDIAEGYSVSREKKESFPLTVTSAQKNPTAFYLCASSLYRASGQETQYFGPGTRLLVL.

This clone came up once. The gene calls are TRBV6-5 and TRBJ1-2; 7 positions match TRBD1. The CDR3 spans 14 residues. Trimming at V came to 2 bases and at J to 5 bases, leaving 5 bases not matched to a gene. Germline V lookup: CDR1 MNHEY, CDR2 SVGAGI. CDR3 sequence reads: CASSYDREGYGYTF. The DNA for the CDR3 is TGTGCCAGCAGTTACGACAGGGAAGGTTATGGCTACACCTTC.

V and J are TRBV29-1 and TRBJ2-5; TRBD2 aligns across 11 bases. This CDR3 has 16 amino acids. The J segment lost 2 bases and the V segment lost 5 bases, leaving 10 bases of the junction unmatched. Germline-derived CDR1 and CDR2 are SQVTM and ANQGSEA. CDR3 nucleotides: TGCAGCGTTATGGGTAGCGGGAGGGCCAGGCAAGAGACCCAGTACTTC. Translated: CSVMGSGRARQETQYF.

The chain has TRBV19 and TRBJ2-4; 12 bases align to TRBD1. This CDR3 is 18 amino acids long. J lost 2 bases, V lost 4 bases, and 9 bases had no gene match. Germline values: CDR1 LNHDA, CDR2 SQIVND (reference sequence). The CDR3 loop is CASSTPPGTGGTKNIQYF. The CDR3 DNA reads as TGTGCCAGTAGTACCCCCCCCGGGACAGGGGGCACCAAAAACATTCAGTACTTC. The full variable domain, in which reference TRBV19 and TRBJ2-4 provide the parts outside the CDR3, is DGGITQSPKYLFRKEGQNVTLSCEQNLNHDAMYWYRQDPGQGLRLIYYSQIVNDFQKGDIAEGYSVSREKKESFPLTVTSAQKNPTAFYLCASSTPPGTGGTKNIQYFGAGTRLSVL.

The chain has TRBV4-3 and TRBJ2-5; D gene unclear. The J call may be mistaken, given a closer DNA end match to TRBJ2-7. Germline CDR1 LGHNA, CDR2 YSLEER. This CDR3 has 15 amino acids. This CDR3 reads CASSPGRMPPYEQYF. CDR3 coding DNA: TGCGCCAGCAGCCCGGGTCGGATGCCCCCTTACGAGCAGTACTTC.

V is TRBV18 and J is TRBJ2-7, with 8 nucleotides matching TRBD2. Germline values: CDR1 KGHSH, CDR2 LQKENI. The length of the CDR3 is 15 residues. After removal of 3 bases from V and 7 bases from J, the junction contained 11 bases not matched to a gene. DNA of the CDR3: TGTGCCAGCTCACCTCCGGGAGGGGTCCCTTTGGAGCAGTACTTC. Its translation is CASSPPGGVPLEQYF. The variable domain in full, completed from reference TRBV18 and TRBJ2-7, reads NAGVMQNPRHLVRRRGQEARLRCSPMKGHSHVYWYRQLPEEGLKFMVYLQKENIIDESGMPKERFSAEFPKEGPSILRIQQVVRGDSAAYFCASSPPGGVPLEQYFGPGTRLTVT.

The V call is TRBV2, the J call TRBJ2-5; 8 nucleotides align to TRBD2. The CDR3 loop spans 13 amino acids. The germline V gene encodes CDR1 SNHLY and CDR2 FYNNEI. The V gene end was trimmed by 5 bases and the J gene end by 4 bases; junction bases not matched to a gene: 3. CDR3 coding DNA: TGTGCCAGCAGTCGTAGCGGGGTAGAGACCCAGTACTTC. Amino acids: CASSRSGVETQYF. Using reference TRBV2 and TRBJ2-5 for the parts outside the CDR3, the full variable domain is EPEVTQTPSHQVTQMGQEVILRCVPISNHLYFYWYRQILGQKVEFLVSFYNNEISEKSEIFDDQFSVERPDGSNFTLKIRSTKLEDSAMYFCASSRSGVETQYFGPGTRLLVL.

V gene TRBV30 combines with J gene TRBJ1-4, with TRBD1 identical over 11 bases. Germline V lookup: CDR1 GTSNPN, CDR2 SVGIG (reference sequence). The CDR3 extends over 16 amino acids. V gave up 7 bases and J gave up 2 bases; unmatched junction bases: 9. The CDR3 DNA reads as TGTGCCTCGGACAGGGGGCGCGGGAGGACTAATGAAAAACTGTTTTTT. This encodes CASDRGRGRTNEKLFF.

The CDR3 spells CASFLSRRMNTEAFF. The CDR3 DNA is TGTGCCAGCTTCCTATCCAGGAGGATGAACACTGAAGCTTTCTTT. The V call is TRBV27, the J call TRBJ1-1; no definite D call. Trimming took off 8 bases at V and 0 bases at J, with 16 bases between the two ends. The germline V gene encodes CDR1 MNHEY and CDR2 SMNVEV (reference sequence). This CDR3 spans 15 amino acids.

V gene TRBV7-2 combines with J gene TRBJ2-7; D uncertain. The CDR3 sequence is 11 residues long. The germline CDR1 and CDR2 sequences are SGHTA and FQGNSA. The V gene lost 7 bases and the J gene lost 1 base, with 5 bases spanning the gap. CDR3 loop: CASTSSYEQYF. As DNA, the CDR3 is TGTGCCAGCACCAGTTCCTACGAGCAGTACTTC.

The V and J genes are TRBV9 and TRBJ1-5; 9 bases agree with TRBD1. V lost 4 bases and J lost 3; bases outside the gene matches: 8. The CDR3 loop spans 16 amino acids. The germline gives CDR1 SGDLS, CDR2 YYNGEE. In DNA form, the CDR3 reads TGTGCCAGCAGCCCAACAGGGGGCGGATACAATCAGCCCCAGCATTTT. Translated, it gives CASSPTGGGYNQPQHF.

The CDR3 is CASSGRQGTYEQYF. As DNA, the CDR3 is TGTGCCAGCAGTGGTCGACAGGGGACCTACGAGCAGTACTTC. V usage is TRBV6-1 and J usage is TRBJ2-7; 8 bases align to TRBD1. CDR1 MNHNS and CDR2 SASEGT come from the germline V gene. Losses at the gene ends were 4 bases for V and 2 bases for J; bases not matched to a gene: 4. This CDR3 comprises 14 residues.

This clone is deemed medium-sized. The chain employs TRBV7-2 and TRBJ2-7, with D uncertain. Trimming left V 1 base short and J 6 bases short, with 7 bases between. This CDR3 comprises 12 residues. Germline values: CDR1 SGHTA, CDR2 FQGNSA. The CDR3 DNA follows: TGTGCCAGCAGCTTAGAGGCCGTCGAGCAGTACTTC. Translated, it gives CASSLEAVEQYF.